Listed here are 16 T cell receptor beta chains from one sample, sequenced in a study of blood T cell repertoires in COVID-19. This table comes from immunoSEQ multiplex PCR, and its TCRdb copy is limited to in-frame clones, with some not included. The sample gives about 77,000 clones, 90% of which show up once; roughly 15% is in the top ten. The sample comprised peripheral blood. The receptors were gathered from a woman older than 75 with active or convalescent COVID-19.

The rearrangement joins TRBV7-2 to TRBJ2-1; TRBD2 agrees at 8 bases. J was trimmed by 4 bases and V by 5 bases; bases with no gene match: 7. Germline V CDR1 and CDR2: SGHTA, FQGNSA. The CDR3 covers 15 residues. The CDR3 sequence is CASSPSGGLYNEQFF. The CDR3 coding sequence is TGTGCCAGCAGCCCCAGCGGGGGCCTTTACAATGAGCAGTTCTTC.

The chain has TRBV20-1 and TRBJ2-1; 9 bases are a match to TRBD2. Germline V gives CDR1 DFQATT, CDR2 SNEGSKA (reference sequence). The CDR3 runs to 15 residues. Losses at the gene ends were 3 bases for V and 7 bases for J; bases not matched to a gene: 10. CDR3 amino acids: CSASASGAIPNEQFF. The CDR3 DNA reads as TGCAGTGCTAGTGCTAGCGGGGCGATACCTAATGAGCAGTTCTTC.

This clone was observed once. The genes are TRBV4-3 and TRBJ2-3; 9 nucleotides match TRBD2. Per germline, CDR1 LGHNA and CDR2 YSLEER. The CDR3 spans 17 residues. V shed 4 bases and J 4 bases; nucleotides not matched to a gene: 12. CDR3 in DNA: TGCGCCAGCAGCCCTGAGGTAGCGGGGGTGGGGGCAGATACGCAGTATTTT. Protein: CASSPEVAGVGADTQYF.

This rearrangement joins TRBV28 to TRBJ2-3; 8 nucleotides line up with TRBD1. The CDR3 has 14 amino acids. Trimming at V came to 5 bases and at J to 5 bases, leaving 6 bases not matched to a gene. CDR1 is MDHEN and CDR2 is SYDVKM in the germline V gene. As DNA, the CDR3 is TGTGCCAGCAGTAGGGGACAGGTGGGAGATACGCAGTATTTT. Translated: CASSRGQVGDTQYF.

The chain has TRBV4-2 and TRBJ1-2, with a possible D match to TRBD1 (6 bases). Trimming stripped 5 bases from V and 5 bases from J, with 9 bases between. The CDR3 is made up of 12 amino acids. In germline, CDR1 is LGHNA, CDR2 YNFKEQ. The CDR3 DNA sequence: TGTGCCAGCAGCGGACAGCCTTATGGCTACACCTTC. Its protein product is CASSGQPYGYTF.

The chain links TRBV2 to TRBJ1-5; the D is unclear. The CDR3 consists of 14 residues. Germline V CDR1 and CDR2: SNHLY, FYNNEI. V shed 2 bases and J shed 1 base, with 6 bases lying between them. CDR3 region: CASSERQSNQPQHF. In nucleotides, the CDR3 is TGTGCCAGCAGTGAAAGACAAAGCAATCAGCCCCAGCATTTT. Full variable domain (remainder filled in from reference TRBV2 and TRBJ1-5): EPEVTQTPSHQVTQMGQEVILRCVPISNHLYFYWYRQILGQKVEFLVSFYNNEISEKSEIFDDQFSVERPDGSNFTLKIRSTKLEDSAMYFCASSERQSNQPQHFGDGTRLSIL.

The rearrangement uses TRBV5-1 and TRBJ1-6, with 10 nucleotides matching TRBD1. With 3 bases clipped from V and 9 bases from J, the junction kept 6 bases outside the gene matches. The V gene's germline CDR1 is SGHRS and CDR2 YFSETQ. The length of the CDR3 is 15 residues. CDR3 loop: CASSYTGQGTSPLHF. As DNA, the CDR3 is TGCGCCAGCAGCTATACGGGACAGGGGACTTCACCCCTCCACTTT.

The sample holds a few counts of this clone. J is TRBJ1-1 and V is TRBV5-1, with 7 bases fitting TRBD1. Trimming took 4 bases from V and 6 from J; bases not matched to a gene: 6. CDR1 and CDR2 (germline): SGHRS, YFSETQ. This CDR3 comprises 13 residues. In nucleotides, the CDR3 is TGCGCCAGCAGCCTGGGACAGTCGGCTGAAGCTTTCTTT. It codes for CASSLGQSAEAFF.

This chain connects TRBV27 to TRBJ2-3; D perhaps matches TRBD2 (7 bases). Germline lookup yields CDR1 MNHEY and CDR2 SMNVEV (reference sequence). CDR3 length: 16 residues. Deletions cut 2 bases from V and 2 bases from J, with 14 bases between. Here the CDR3 reads CASSLIAGALTDTQYF. In DNA, the CDR3 is TGTGCCAGCAGTTTAATCGCGGGGGCACTCACAGATACGCAGTATTTT.

The CDR3: CASSLAREGDTGELFF. The CDR3 DNA follows: TGCGCCAGCAGCTTGGCCCGGGAAGGAGACACCGGGGAGCTGTTTTTT. The V gene is TRBV5-1, the J gene TRBJ2-2; a weak D match, TRBD2 (5 bases). The CDR3 sequence is 16 residues long. V lost 0 bases to trimming and J lost 3 bases, with 12 bases between them. CDR1 is SGHRS and CDR2 is YFSETQ in the germline V gene.

V gene TRBV5-5 combines with J gene TRBJ1-1; D call uncertain. V was pared by 0 bases and J by 3 bases, with 9 bases between. This CDR3 is built from 14 residues. From germline, CDR1 is SGHKS and CDR2 YYEKEE (reference sequence). The CDR3 DNA follows: TGTGCCAGCAGCTTGGCTACCCCCGACACTGAAGCTTTCTTT. Its protein is CASSLATPDTEAFF.

This clone occurred once. CDR3 nucleotide sequence: TGTGCCAGCAGCTGGCTACCGACAGGGGCCAACGAGCAGTACTTC. As protein: CASSWLPTGANEQYF. The chain is built from TRBV5-5 and TRBJ2-7, with 8 bases that match TRBD1. The trim removed 3 bases at V and 5 bases at J, leaving 10 bases unmatched. The germline V gene encodes CDR1 SGHKS and CDR2 YYEKEE (reference sequence). This CDR3 is 15 amino acids long.

The chain has TRBV15 and TRBJ1-4; D remains ambiguous. From germline, CDR1 is LNHNV and CDR2 YYDKDF (reference sequence). V was pared by 4 bases and J by 0 bases, with 9 bases between. The CDR3 is 15 residues long. CDR3 DNA: TGTGCCACCAGCATCCCCCGGGCAACTAATGAAAAACTGTTTTTT. Translation gives CATSIPRATNEKLFF.

The J gene is TRBJ1-1, the V gene TRBV4-2; no reliable D call. Germline CDR1 reads LGHNA; CDR2 reads YNFKEQ. The CDR3 loop spans 15 amino acids. V was cut by 7 bases and J by 0 bases, with 15 bases left in between. This CDR3 reads CASTLEKTMNTEAFF. CDR3 DNA: TGTGCCAGCACGCTGGAGAAGACTATGAACACTGAAGCTTTCTTT.

The chain links TRBV6-2 or TRBV6-3 to TRBJ1-1, with D maybe TRBD1 (6 bases). Trimming took 2 bases from V and 7 from J, leaving 11 bases between them. Germline V CDR1 and CDR2: MNHEY, SVGEGT. The CDR3 contains 13 residues. The CDR3 here is CASSYKGRGEAFF. The CDR3 nucleotides read TGTGCCAGCAGTTACAAGGGCAGGGGTGAAGCTTTCTTT.

The V gene is TRBV19, the J gene TRBJ2-7, with 8 bases lining up with TRBD2. The CDR3 loop spans 18 amino acids. Germline assignment: CDR1 LNHDA and CDR2 SQIVND (reference sequence). The junction had 14 bases not matched to a gene; V was cut back by 4 bases and J by 0 bases. CDR3 nucleotide sequence: TGTGCCAGTAGTACGCGGGGGGCCGCAGACACCAGCTCCTACGAGCAGTACTTC. Translated, it gives CASSTRGAADTSSYEQYF.